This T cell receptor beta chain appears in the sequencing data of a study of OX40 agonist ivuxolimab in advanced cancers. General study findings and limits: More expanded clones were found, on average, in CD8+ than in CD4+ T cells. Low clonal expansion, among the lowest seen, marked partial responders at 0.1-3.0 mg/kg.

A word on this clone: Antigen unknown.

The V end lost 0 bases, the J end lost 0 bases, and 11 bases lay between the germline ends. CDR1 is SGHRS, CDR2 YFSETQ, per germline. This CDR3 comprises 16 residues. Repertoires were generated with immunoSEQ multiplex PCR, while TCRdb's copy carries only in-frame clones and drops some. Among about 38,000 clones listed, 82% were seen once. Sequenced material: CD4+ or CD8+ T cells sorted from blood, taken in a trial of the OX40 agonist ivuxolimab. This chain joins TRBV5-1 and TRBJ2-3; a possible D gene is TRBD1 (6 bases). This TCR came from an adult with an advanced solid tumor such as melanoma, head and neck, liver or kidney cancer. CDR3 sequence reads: CASSLAGATSTDTQYF. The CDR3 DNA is TGCGCCAGCAGCTTGGCAGGGGCCACTAGCACAGATACGCAGTATTTT.